The sequence of this TCR beta chain was determined in a study of control samples from healthy donors and cancer patients. Sequenced by immunoSEQ multiplex PCR; TCRdb stores in-frame clones only, minus some. The data show approximately 230,000 clones, around 79% seen once. V lost 1 base and J 0 bases, leaving 4 bases between the germline ends. CDR1 SGHTS and CDR2 YDEGEE come from the germline V gene. The CDR3 length is 13 residues. The chain couples TRBV5-8 to TRBJ1-1; D ambiguous. The clonotype was recovered from a woman aged 55-69 years with lung cancer. The sample consisted of PBMCs. The CDR3 loop reads CASSLILNTEAFF. DNA of the CDR3: TGTGCCAGCAGCTTGATCCTGAACACTGAAGCTTTCTTT. The full variable domain, with the rest looked up from reference TRBV5-8 and TRBJ1-1, is EAGVTQSPTHLIKTRGQQATLRCSPISGHTSVYWYQQALGLGLQFLLWYDEGEERNRGNFPPRFSGRQFPNYSSELNVNALELEDSALYLCASSLILNTEAFFGQGTRLTVV.